This T cell receptor beta chain was documented in a study of monozygotic twins with inflammatory bowel disease. Each donor gave roughly 2.5 ml of peripheral blood. A note on this clonotype: The target antigen is unknown.

CDR1 DFQATT and CDR2 SNEGSKA come from the germline V gene (reference sequence). The CDR3 has 15 amino acids. TCRdb re-called the 5' RACE reads; every CDR3 protein appears as one record, without DNA. Recorded for this sample: 300,000 to 400,000 distinct CDR3 sequences. Study results and caveats: Patients received differing immunosuppressive treatments, which may have added variability to their repertoires. Researchers report that IBD patients shared fewer clonotypes with others than healthy twins, especially amid disease activity.

The chain employs TRBV20-1 and TRBJ2-3; TCRdb reports TRBD2, a call that lacks DNA to check it against. Sequenced material: blood. The clonotype comes from a human donor with ulcerative colitis or Crohn's disease, or a healthy co-twin of an affected twin (not recorded which). CDR3: CSALQAGGPPDTQYF.